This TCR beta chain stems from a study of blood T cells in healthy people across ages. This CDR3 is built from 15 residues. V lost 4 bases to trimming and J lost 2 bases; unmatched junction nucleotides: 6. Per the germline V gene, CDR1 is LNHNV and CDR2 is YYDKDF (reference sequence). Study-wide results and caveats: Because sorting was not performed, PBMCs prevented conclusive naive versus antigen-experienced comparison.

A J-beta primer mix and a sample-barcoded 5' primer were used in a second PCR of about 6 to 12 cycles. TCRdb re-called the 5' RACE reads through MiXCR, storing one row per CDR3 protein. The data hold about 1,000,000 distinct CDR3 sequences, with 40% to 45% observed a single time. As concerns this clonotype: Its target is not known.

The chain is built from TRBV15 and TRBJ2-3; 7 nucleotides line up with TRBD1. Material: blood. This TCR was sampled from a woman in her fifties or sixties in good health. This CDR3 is CATSISGGFTDTQYF. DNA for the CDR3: TGTGCCACCAGCATTTCAGGGGGATTCACAGATACGCAGTATTTT.